This T cell receptor beta chain was sequenced for a study of T cells in Graves' hyperthyroidism and ophthalmopathy. The CDR3 consists of 15 residues. Trimming took 6 bases from V and 2 from J; bases not matched to a gene: 3. Germline lookup yields CDR1 MNHNS and CDR2 SASEGT. Regions amplified from RNA transcripts were the TCR beta CDR3 regions. The HTBI primer set was used in a first-round RT-PCR of the TCR CDR3. TCRdb used MiXCR to reprocess the multiplex PCR reads, holding one entry per CDR3 protein. This sample has some 570,000 distinct CDR3 sequences, with 12% to 15% found just once. Source material for PBMCs was more than 7.5 ml fresh peripheral blood.

What was sequenced was blood. V and J are TRBV6-1 and TRBJ2-1; 11 nucleotides match TRBD2. This receptor was taken from a woman aged 18-29 years with Graves' ophthalmopathy. The CDR3 loop is CASSQTSGAYNEQFF. CDR3 nucleotides: TGTGCCAGCAGCCAGACTAGCGGGGCCTACAATGAGCAGTTCTTC.